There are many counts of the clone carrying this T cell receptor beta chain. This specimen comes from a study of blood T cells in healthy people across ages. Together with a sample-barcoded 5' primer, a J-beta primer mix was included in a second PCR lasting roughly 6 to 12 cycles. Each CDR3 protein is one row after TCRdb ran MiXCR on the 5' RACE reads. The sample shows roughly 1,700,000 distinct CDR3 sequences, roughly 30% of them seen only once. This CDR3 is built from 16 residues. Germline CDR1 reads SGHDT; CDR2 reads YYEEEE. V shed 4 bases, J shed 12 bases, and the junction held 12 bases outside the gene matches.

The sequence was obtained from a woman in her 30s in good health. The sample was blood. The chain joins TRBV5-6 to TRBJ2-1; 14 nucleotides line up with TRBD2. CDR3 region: CASSQNTGTSGRMQFF. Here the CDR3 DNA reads TGTGCCAGCAGCCAGAACACCGGGACTAGCGGGAGAATGCAGTTCTTC.